This T cell receptor beta chain is drawn from a study of cytomegalovirus exposure and HLA in healthy donors. General study findings and limits: For cytomegalovirus status, the classifier reportedly gave diagnoses with high specificity and sensitivity. Analyzed later, most CMV-associated TCR beta chains appeared HLA-restricted.

PCR amplification relied on 60 Vbeta primers (plus 13 Jbeta primers). The method was immunoSEQ multiplex PCR; TCRdb's version includes in-frame clones alone and lacks a portion of them. Of 87,000 or so clones listed, roughly 8.2% are singletons. Germline V CDR1 and CDR2: SGHTA, FQGNSA. V shed 6 bases and J shed 7 bases, with 18 bases lying between them. There are 15 residues in the CDR3. This clone was detected only once. Antigen unknown. V gene TRBV7-2 combines with J gene TRBJ1-4; D possibly corresponds to TRBD1 (5 bases). The sequence was obtained from a man aged 45-60 years in good health and CMV-seronegative. Sequenced material: PBMCs. CDR3 nucleotide sequence: TGTGCCAGCAGGGCAAGTGGGGAGGGGAGTGAAAAACTGTTTTTT. It translates to CASRASGEGSEKLFF.